This TCR beta chain was obtained from a study of cytomegalovirus exposure and HLA in healthy donors. CDR1 and CDR2 (germline): MNHEY, SVGAGI. The V end lost 6 bases, the J end lost 1 base, and 12 bases lay between the germline ends. The CDR3 runs to 14 residues. Study conclusions and caveats: A later analysis revealed that TCR association rates differed between HLA loci, peaking at DRB1 and bottoming out at HLA-C. Among donors in an Asian-associated ancestry cluster, a later analysis reportedly found fewer N-insertions than the approximately 700-donor mean. Later on, a genetic analysis was performed. It linked a missense variant in DCLRE1C with V- and J-gene trimming of TCR beta.

This clone was observed a single time. Its antigen is undetermined. 60 Vbeta and 13 Jbeta primers were used in PCR. TCRdb's copy holds only in-frame clones and misses some; the assay was immunoSEQ multiplex PCR. The data show 100,000 or so clones, approximately 85% seen once. This sequence was found in a man between 25 and 39 years old in good health and CMV-seronegative. The V and J genes are TRBV6-5 and TRBJ1-1; D might be TRBD1 (5 bases). Sequencing was performed on PBMCs. The CDR3 sequence is CASSPQGPNTEAFF. CDR3 sequence (DNA): TGTGCCAGCAGCCCGCAGGGCCCGAACACTGAAGCTTTCTTT.